The 22 T cell receptor beta chains below come from one sample, sequenced in a study of T cell repertoires in ileal Crohn's disease. Clones were read by immunoSEQ multiplex PCR, and TCRdb kept only the in-frame ones, dropping some. The table shows roughly 29,000 clones, with about four fifths occurring only once. The sample was ileal tissue. The receptors come from an adult with Crohn's disease.

CDR3 loop: CASSYSASGGKQYF. The CDR3 DNA is TGTGCCAGCAGTTACTCGGCTAGCGGAGGGAAGCAGTACTTC. The rearrangement links TRBV6-5 to TRBJ2-7, with 7 nucleotides matching TRBD2. V shed 0 bases and J 8 bases; nucleotides not matched to a gene: 7. The V gene's germline CDR1 is MNHEY and CDR2 SVGAGI. This CDR3 is built from 14 residues.

The chain carries TRBV6-1 and TRBJ1-4, with a weak D call TRBD1 (5 bases). The V gene's germline CDR1 is MNHNS and CDR2 SASEGT. With 8 bases removed from V and 4 bases from J, the gap between germline ends came to 17 bases. This CDR3 comprises 15 residues. The CDR3 is CASQAWGGYNEKLFF. As DNA, the CDR3 is TGTGCCAGCCAGGCATGGGGGGGATATAATGAAAAACTGTTTTTT.

The chain joins TRBV18 to TRBJ2-1, with 11 bases identical to TRBD2. The CDR3 spans 16 residues. The V segment lost 3 bases and the J segment 4 bases; nucleotides outside the gene matches: 5. Germline-derived CDR1 and CDR2 are KGHSH and LQKENI. CDR3 in amino acids: CASSPPASGRYNEQFF. CDR3 nucleotide sequence: TGTGCCAGCTCACCCCCCGCTAGCGGGAGGTACAATGAGCAGTTCTTC.

The CDR3 protein is CASSLDTNSPLHF. The CDR3 bases are TGTGCCAGCAGCTTGGACACGAATTCACCCCTCCACTTT. The rearrangement joins TRBV7-9 to TRBJ1-6, with a weak D call TRBD1 (5 bases). The CDR3 totals 13 residues. Trimming removed 3 bases from V and 7 bases from J, with 7 bases in between. Germline V gene lookup returns CDR1 SEHNR and CDR2 FQNEAQ (reference sequence).

This rearrangement joins TRBV7-2 to TRBJ2-7; the D gene is possibly TRBD2 (6 bases). Germline V gene data show CDR1 as SGHTA and CDR2 as FQGNSA. The V end lost 4 bases, the J end lost 9 bases, and 19 bases lay between the germline ends. This CDR3 has 14 residues. CDR3 loop: CASSYRDSRFGQYF. DNA of the CDR3: TGTGCCAGCAGCTACCGGGACTCCCGATTCGGGCAGTACTTC.

The rearrangement links TRBV5-1 to TRBJ1-1, with a tentative D call TRBD1 (5 bases). Trimming shortened V by 4 bases and J by 0 bases, and 13 bases separated the two germline ends. Per the germline V gene, CDR1 is SGHRS and CDR2 is YFSETQ. There are 15 residues in the CDR3. The CDR3 protein is CASSRQFSMNTEAFF. In nucleotides, the CDR3 is TGCGCCAGCAGCCGACAGTTTAGCATGAACACTGAAGCTTTCTTT.

The chain uses TRBV6-5 and TRBJ2-3; TRBD1 might be the D (6 bases). Germline CDR1 reads MNHEY; CDR2 reads SVGAGI. The CDR3 is 14 residues long. Between the trimmed V and J ends, which lost 4 bases and 4 bases, there was a span of 12 bases. CDR3 DNA sequence: TGTGCCAGCAGTTTCAGACAGGTGCCAGATACGCAGTATTTT. Protein sequence: CASSFRQVPDTQYF.

The chain recombines TRBV6-1 with TRBJ2-7; 9 bases are a match to TRBD2. This CDR3 is 16 amino acids long. V lost 3 bases and J lost 1; bases outside the gene matches: 7. The germline CDR1 and CDR2 sequences are MNHNS and SASEGT. The DNA for the CDR3 is TGTGCCAGCAGTGAGACAGAGACTAGCGGATCCTACGAGCAGTACTTC. It yields the protein CASSETETSGSYEQYF.

V and J are TRBV7-3 and TRBJ2-2, with D hard to call. Trimming removed 5 bases from V and 7 bases from J, with 14 bases in between. Germline CDR1 reads SGHTA; CDR2 reads FQGTGA. The CDR3 contains 14 residues. Here the CDR3 reads CASSPHRLGGELFF. CDR3 bases: TGTGCCAGCAGCCCTCATAGACTTGGCGGGGAGCTGTTTTTT.

This clone showed up just once. This chain uses TRBV19 with TRBJ1-3; 9 nucleotides agree with TRBD1. V shed 9 bases, J shed 2 bases, and the junction held 8 bases outside the gene matches. This CDR3 contains 15 residues. CDR1 is LNHDA and CDR2 is SQIVND in the germline V gene (reference sequence). The CDR3 bases are TGTGCCAGCTTTCCGACAGGGGGGACTGGAAACACCATATATTTT. Protein sequence: CASFPTGGTGNTIYF.

The chain links TRBV5-3 to TRBJ1-5; TRBD1 might be the D (5 bases). TRBV5-3 is known as an ORF, though its function is uncertain. CDR3 size: 18 residues. V was cut by 0 bases and J by 7 bases, with 23 bases left in between. CDR3 in DNA: TGTGCCAGAAGCTTGGTACGGGGGAGGGCCCAAAAAGGACAGCCCCAGCATTTT. This translates into CARSLVRGRAQKGQPQHF.

A single count supports this clone. The V and J genes are TRBV29-1 and TRBJ2-2, with TRBD2 matching 9 bases. Trimming took 2 bases from V and 5 from J; bases not matched to a gene: 9. Looked up from germline, CDR1 is SQVTM and CDR2 is ANQGSEA. There are 16 residues in the CDR3. The CDR3 DNA is TGCAGCGTTGAACTAGCGGGATTGGCAAGGACCGGGGAGCTGTTTTTT. Residues: CSVELAGLARTGELFF.

The V call is TRBV20-1, the J call TRBJ2-5; D is unclear. Germline V CDR1 and CDR2: DFQATT, SNEGSKA (reference sequence). V was pared by 6 bases and J by 5 bases, with 7 bases between. The CDR3 is made up of 10 amino acids. CDR3 in amino acids: CSALWETQYF. In DNA form, the CDR3 reads TGCAGTGCACTCTGGGAGACCCAGTACTTC.

The rearrangement uses TRBV5-1 and TRBJ1-2; TRBD1 aligns across 7 bases. CDR3 length: 14 amino acids. CDR1 is SGHRS, CDR2 YFSETQ, per germline. The V and J ends lost 7 bases and 0 bases, in that order; junction bases with no gene match: 6. The chain's CDR3 is CASATGQSNYGYTF. The CDR3 DNA follows: TGCGCCAGCGCCACGGGACAGTCTAACTATGGCTACACCTTC.

J is TRBJ2-5 and V is TRBV18, with D possibly being TRBD1 (5 bases). Germline assignment: CDR1 KGHSH and CDR2 LQKENI. The V end was cut by 3 bases, the J end by 0 bases, with 11 bases between. The CDR3 has 15 amino acids. CDR3 sequence: CASSPTSRDQETQYF. The CDR3 DNA follows: TGTGCCAGCTCACCTACAAGCAGGGACCAAGAGACCCAGTACTTC.

This clone was counted once. V is TRBV2 and J is TRBJ2-5, with 8 bases that match TRBD1. V trimming: 6 bases; J trimming: 4 bases; junction bases outside the gene matches: 10. The CDR3 sequence is 15 residues long. Germline V gene data show CDR1 as SNHLY and CDR2 as FYNNEI. The CDR3 loop is CASSSRQGIAETQYF. CDR3 coding DNA: TGTGCCAGCAGCTCCCGACAGGGGATAGCAGAGACCCAGTACTTC.

The chain links TRBV30 to TRBJ2-2; D might be TRBD2 (6 bases). Trimming stripped 8 bases from V and 6 bases from J, with 13 bases between. The CDR3 runs 12 residues. Looked up from germline, CDR1 is GTSNPN and CDR2 is SVGIG (reference sequence). The CDR3 sequence: CAGEERPGELFF. The DNA for the CDR3 is TGTGCCGGGGAGGAGAGGCCCGGGGAGCTGTTTTTT. Filled out from reference TRBV30 and TRBJ2-2, the complete variable domain reads SQTIHQWPATLVQPVGSPLSLECTVEGTSNPNLYWYRQAAGRGLQLLFYSVGIGQISSEVPQNLSASRPQDRQFILSSKKLLLSDSGFYLCAGEERPGELFFGEGSRLTVL.

The CDR3 here is CASSLVTSGGQETQYF. As DNA, the CDR3 is TGTGCCAGCAGCTTAGTAACTAGCGGAGGCCAAGAGACCCAGTACTTC. This chain links TRBV7-2 with TRBJ2-5; 8 positions agree with TRBD2. The ends lost 1 base at V and 1 base at J; junction bases unmatched: 5. Germline V CDR1 and CDR2: SGHTA, FQGNSA. The CDR3 is 16 residues long.

The CDR3 nucleotides read TGTGCCTGGAGGGCAGGGGGTACGCAGTATTTT. Translated: CAWRAGGTQYF. The V and J genes are TRBV30 and TRBJ2-3, with TRBD1 matching over 7 bases. V dropped 3 bases and J dropped 8; count of bases not matched to a gene: 2. Per the germline V gene, CDR1 is GTSNPN and CDR2 is SVGIG (reference sequence). This CDR3 comprises 11 residues.

The rearrangement uses TRBV14 and TRBJ1-1; the D gene is possibly TRBD1 (5 bases). Trimming stripped 1 base from V and 3 bases from J, with 12 bases between. This CDR3 is 15 amino acids long. Germline loops: CDR1 SGHDN, CDR2 FVKESK. In nucleotides, the CDR3 is TGTGCCAGCAGCCAAGTGGCAGGGTCAGACACTGAAGCTTTCTTT. It specifies CASSQVAGSDTEAFF.

The table lists this clone with a few counts. The V gene is TRBV27, the J gene TRBJ1-1, with 9 bases that match TRBD1. Trimming removed 4 bases from V and 4 bases from J; junction bases left unmatched: 7. CDR1 is MNHEY, CDR2 SMNVEV, per germline (reference sequence). The CDR3 contains 15 residues. The CDR3 reads CASSSRTGAGTEAFF. CDR3 nucleotide sequence: TGTGCCAGCAGTTCAAGGACAGGGGCAGGCACTGAAGCTTTCTTT.

The chain joins TRBV7-6 to TRBJ2-2; 8 nucleotides match TRBD1. Germline CDR1 reads SGHVS; CDR2 reads FNYEAQ. Trimming cost V 4 bases and J 7 bases; bases outside gene matches: 5. The CDR3 is 14 amino acids. The CDR3 here is CASSSTGVSGELFF. CDR3 DNA: TGTGCCAGCAGCTCGACAGGGGTTAGCGGGGAGCTGTTTTTT.